This TCR beta chain was captured by sequencing in a study of cytomegalovirus exposure and HLA in healthy donors. The overall study: Researchers previously reported finding some 110 million unique TCR beta sequences from about 170 million T cells. General study findings and limits: TRBV6-2, TRBV6-3 and some other V segments were excluded as indistinguishable. It was reportedly the case that the classifier diagnosed cytomegalovirus status with high specificity and sensitivity. Specificity of three CMV-associated chains for CMV antigens was verified in vitro.

Comment on this clone: Its antigen is not identified.

Trimming at V came to 2 bases and at J to 4 bases, leaving 4 bases not matched to a gene. From germline, CDR1 is SGHDT and CDR2 YYEEEE. The CDR3 has 15 amino acids. The PCR contained 60 Vbeta and 13 Jbeta primers. The repertoire was sequenced with immunoSEQ multiplex PCR; TCRdb's copy has only in-frame clones and lacks some. The table records some 220,000 clones, more than 75% of them present only once. Material for sequencing was PBMCs. This TCR was recovered from a girl under 10 years old in good health and CMV-seronegative. The chain has TRBV5-6 and TRBJ1-4, with TRBD1 identical over 8 bases. Written as DNA, the CDR3 is TGTGCCAGCAGCTTCCGGGACAGGTATAATGAAAAACTGTTTTTT. It specifies CASSFRDRYNEKLFF.